These T cell receptor beta chains were read from a single sample in a study of radiation and T cells in renal cell carcinoma. Assay used: immunoSEQ multiplex PCR; TCRdb lists only in-frame clones, some missing. Of roughly 130,000 clones in the sample, roughly 90% were seen once. The sequences come from blood, collected from a patient whose treatment included radiotherapy and nephrectomy. These receptors were taken from a woman in her fifties or sixties with renal cell carcinoma. CDR3s include the opening cysteine and the closing phenylalanine or tryptophan. A D gene is named only where the DNA matches it firmly. A clone size is listed for some rows: how often the clone was seen (once, few, many), or a class if it is expanded.

TRBV5-1,.,.,TRBJ2-7,TGCGCCAGCAGCTTGGGACAGGTTAGTGGGGTCTCCTACGAGCAGTACTTC,CASSLGQVSGVSYEQYF
TRBV6-5,.,TRBD2,TRBJ2-7,TGTGCCAGCAGGTCGGGGGGGATAGCGCTCTACGAGCAGTACTTC,CASRSGGIALYEQYF
TRBV5-8,.,.,TRBJ2-1,TGTGCCAGCAGCCCGGGCCGGAATGAGCAGTTCTTC,CASSPGRNEQFF
TRBV7-2,.,.,TRBJ1-3,TGTGCCAGCAGCTTAAGCGGTGGGGGAACTGGAAACACCATATATTTT,CASSLSGGGTGNTIYF
TRBV2,.,.,TRBJ1-4,TGTGCCAGCAGTGAAGAGTACGGTGAAAAACTGTTTTTT,CASSEEYGEKLFF
TRBV4-1,.,.,TRBJ1-2,TGCGCCAGCAGCCAAGATCGCTTCGGGCGGGGTGGCTACACCTTC,CASSQDRFGRGGYTF
TRBV7-3,.,.,TRBJ2-2,TGTGCCAGCAGCCCCGGACTGGCCCACTCGAACACCGGGGAGCTGTTTTTT,CASSPGLAHSNTGELFF
TRBV10-3,.,TRBD1,TRBJ1-2,TGTGCCATCAGTGCGGAGGGACAGGGTAGCCTCTTC,CAISAEGQGSLF
TRBV6-1,few,.,TRBJ1-5,TGTGCCAGCACAACCAATAGCAATCAGCCCCAGCATTTT,CASTTNSNQPQHF
TRBV6-6,.,.,TRBJ1-5,TGTGCCAGCAGTTACTCTGCGTTCAATCAGCCCCAGCATTTT,CASSYSAFNQPQHF
TRBV29-1,.,.,TRBJ1-2,TGCAGCGTAACCCGGGAAGGGGGTCCTAACTATGGCTACACCTTC,CSVTREGGPNYGYTF
TRBV21-1,.,.,TRBJ1-4,TGTGCCAGCAGCAAAGCCCATCTGGAAAGGGGGGGGAGTCCGGAAAAACTGTTTTTT,CASSKAHLERGGSPEKLFF
TRBV21-1,.,.,TRBJ2-7,TGTGCCAGCAGCACTCGGGACGGAACCTACGAGCAGTACTTC,CASSTRDGTYEQYF
TRBV6-6,.,TRBD1,TRBJ1-6,TGTGCCAGCAGTACCTCCACAGGGGGCGGCTCACCCCTCCACTTT,CASSTSTGGGSPLHF
TRBV6-6,.,TRBD1,TRBJ1-2,TGTGCCAGCAGTTCATCCGGGACAGTCTATGGCTACACCTTC,CASSSSGTVYGYTF
TRBV18,.,TRBD1,TRBJ2-1,TGTGCCAGCTCGGGGACAGGGGGCCCTATTCGCTCCTACAATGAGCAGTTCTTC,CASSGTGGPIRSYNEQFF
TRBV5-1,.,.,TRBJ1-1,TGCGCCAGCAGCTTGGCGGTCATGAACACTGAAGCTTTCTTT,CASSLAVMNTEAFF
TRBV7-3,once,TRBD2,TRBJ2-3,TGTGCCAGCAGGCTAGCGGGAATCACAGATACGCAGTATTTT,CASRLAGITDTQYF
TRBV7-2,.,TRBD1,TRBJ1-6,TGTGCCAGCAGCCCAAGGGGACAGAGCTCCTATAATTCACCCCTCCACTTT,CASSPRGQSSYNSPLHF
TRBV10-1,.,.,TRBJ2-3,TGCGCCAGCAGGGAAGCAGATACGCAGTATTTT,CASREADTQYF
TRBV9,.,.,TRBJ1-2,TGTGCCAGCAGCGTAGGATTGGCTGACCCTAACTATGGCTACACCTTC,CASSVGLADPNYGYTF
TRBV5-6,.,TRBD1,TRBJ2-7,TGTGCCAGCAGAACGAGGACAGGGGGGCACTACGAGCAGTACTTC,CASRTRTGGHYEQYF
TRBV19,few,TRBD1,TRBJ1-6,TGTGCCAGTAGGGCGGGACAGGGGAATTCACCCCTCCACTTT,CASRAGQGNSPLHF
TRBV11-2,.,.,TRBJ2-1,TGTGCCAGCAGCTCCTCTATCGGGCGCATAGAGCAGTTCTTC,CASSSSIGRIEQFF
TRBV29-1,once,TRBD1,TRBJ1-1,TGCAGCGTTAGCCGGGACAGGGCTGAAGCTTTCTTT,CSVSRDRAEAFF
TRBV5-5,.,TRBD1,TRBJ1-5,TGTGCCAGCAGCCTGACAGGGGCCAATCAGCCCCAGCATTTT,CASSLTGANQPQHF
TRBV5-1,once,.,TRBJ2-7,TGCGCCAGCAGCTTACCGTACGGAAGCTCCTACGAGCAGTACTTC,CASSLPYGSSYEQYF
TRBV18,.,.,TRBJ1-6,TGTGCCAGCTCTCGCGACAGGTTAAATTCACCCCTCCACTTT,CASSRDRLNSPLHF
TRBV4-1,.,.,TRBJ1-2,TGCGCCAGCAGGGCGCCAGGGGCGGGCTATGGCTACACCTTC,CASRAPGAGYGYTF
TRBV6-6,.,TRBD2,TRBJ2-2,TGTGCCAGCAGTTACGGACTAGCGGGCACCGGGGAGCTGTTTTTT,CASSYGLAGTGELFF
TRBV4-1,once,TRBD2,TRBJ2-1,TGCGCCAGCAGCCCCCTGGGACTACAATCCAATGAGCAGTTCTTC,CASSPLGLQSNEQFF
TRBV19,.,.,TRBJ1-3,TGTGCCAGTAGTATTGTCCAGGGCGAATCTGGAAACACCATATATTTT,CASSIVQGESGNTIYF
TRBV19,.,.,TRBJ2-3,TGTGCCAGTAGTCAGGGGCCAAGCACAGATACGCAGTATTTT,CASSQGPSTDTQYF
TRBV20-1,.,.,TRBJ2-7,TGCAGTGCTAGCGTCTCCTACGAGCAGTACTTC,CSASVSYEQYF
TRBV30,few,.,TRBJ1-1,TGTGCCTGGAAGAGGGGGTTCAACACTGAAGCTTTCTTT,CAWKRGFNTEAFF
TRBV6-5,.,.,TRBJ1-2,TGTGCCAGCAGTTCAGGACAGTACTATGGCTACACCTTC,CASSSGQYYGYTF